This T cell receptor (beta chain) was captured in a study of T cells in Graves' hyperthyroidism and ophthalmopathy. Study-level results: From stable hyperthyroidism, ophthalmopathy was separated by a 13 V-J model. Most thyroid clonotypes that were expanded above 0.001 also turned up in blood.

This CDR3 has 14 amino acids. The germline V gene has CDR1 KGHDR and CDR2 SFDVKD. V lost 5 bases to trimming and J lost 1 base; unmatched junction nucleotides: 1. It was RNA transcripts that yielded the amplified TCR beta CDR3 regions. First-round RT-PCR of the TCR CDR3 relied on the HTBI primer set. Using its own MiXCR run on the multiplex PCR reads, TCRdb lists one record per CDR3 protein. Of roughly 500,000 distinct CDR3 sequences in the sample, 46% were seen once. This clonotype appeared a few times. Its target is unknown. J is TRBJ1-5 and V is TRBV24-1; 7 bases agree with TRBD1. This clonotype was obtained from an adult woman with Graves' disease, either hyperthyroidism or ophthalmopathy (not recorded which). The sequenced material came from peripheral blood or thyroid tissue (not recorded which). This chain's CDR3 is CATSAGQSNQPQHF. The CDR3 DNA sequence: TGTGCCACCAGTGCGGGACAGAGCAATCAGCCCCAGCATTTT.